The T cell receptor beta chain described here comes from a study of cytomegalovirus exposure and HLA in healthy donors. On this clone itself: Its antigen is unknown.

Assay used: immunoSEQ multiplex PCR; TCRdb lists only in-frame clones, some missing. The sample holds around 100,000 clones, 85% seen once. V lost 4 bases, J lost 1 base, and 7 bases lay in between. Germline V lookup: CDR1 LNHNV, CDR2 YYDKDF (reference sequence). The CDR3 totals 14 residues. Findings and limits, study-wide: In vitro testing confirmed a few CMV-associated chains as specific for CMV antigens. Clusters of TCRs from the first cohort tended to co-occur in the 130 or so validation repertoires (as a later analysis found). Usually a TCR sequence was rare, but some public TCRs were found in many donors. Some TCR beta chains (164 of them) were listed as cytomegalovirus-associated.

This TCR derives from a man between 18 and 29 years old in good health and CMV-seropositive. The sequenced sample was PBMCs. J is TRBJ2-2 and V is TRBV15, with D uncertain. The CDR3 loop reads CATSITQNTGELFF. The CDR3 DNA follows: TGTGCCACCAGCATAACACAGAACACCGGGGAGCTGTTTTTT.